This passage covers 10 T cell receptor beta chains from one sample sequenced in a study of OX40 agonist ivuxolimab in advanced cancers. Sequenced by immunoSEQ multiplex PCR; TCRdb stores in-frame clones only, minus some. The data show tens of thousands of clones, roughly 80% seen once. Here the sequenced sample was CD4+ or CD8+ T cells sorted from blood, taken in a trial of the OX40 agonist ivuxolimab. The receptors shown here come from an adult with an advanced solid tumor such as melanoma, head and neck, liver or kidney cancer.

The chain has TRBV28 and TRBJ2-2; D gene uncertain. This CDR3 is 16 amino acids long. The germline V and J ends were trimmed by 6 bases and 3 bases, with 17 bases remaining between them. CDR1 MDHEN and CDR2 SYDVKM come from the germline V gene. CDR3 sequence: CASSPPLGDYTGELFF. The CDR3 DNA follows: TGTGCCAGCAGCCCCCCCCTTGGCGACTACACCGGGGAGCTGTTTTTT.

The chain employs TRBV7-6 and TRBJ2-2; D may correspond to TRBD1 or TRBD2 (5 bases each). Germline values: CDR1 SGHVS, CDR2 FNYEAQ. The length of the CDR3 is 15 residues. Trimming pared 3 bases from V and 5 bases from J, leaving 13 bases between. The CDR3 coding sequence is TGTGCCAGCAGCTTCGGGACGACAAGAACCGGGGAGCTGTTTTTT. Its translation is CASSFGTTRTGELFF.

This clone turned up a few times. V gene TRBV18 combines with J gene TRBJ1-5; the match to TRBD1 covers 8 bases. The V and J ends lost 2 bases and 7 bases, in that order; junction bases with no gene match: 4. The germline CDR1 and CDR2 sequences are KGHSH and LQKENI. The CDR3 covers 14 residues. The CDR3, as DNA: TGTGCCAGCTCACCAGGACAGGGTGGACAGCCCCAGCATTTT. Translated: CASSPGQGGQPQHF.

V is TRBV18 and J is TRBJ2-1; 15 bases align to TRBD2. J was trimmed by 8 bases and V by 5 bases; bases with no gene match: 4. The CDR3 contains 15 residues. Germline CDR1 is KGHSH and CDR2 is LQKENI. For the CDR3, the DNA is TGTGCCAGCTCATGGACTAGCGGGGGGGCCGATGAGCAGTTCTTC. This codes for CASSWTSGGADEQFF.

The chain links TRBV4-3 to TRBJ2-1; D is possibly TRBD2 (5 bases). The germline CDR1 and CDR2 sequences are LGHNA and YSLEER. Deletions cut 8 bases from V and 4 bases from J, with 6 bases between. The CDR3 runs to 11 residues. The CDR3 protein is CASRGYNEQFF. CDR3 sequence (DNA): TGCGCCAGCCGCGGGTACAATGAGCAGTTCTTC.

The genes are TRBV7-9 and TRBJ2-3; a weak D match, TRBD2 (6 bases). The CDR3 is 16 residues long. V lost 4 bases and J 1 base, leaving 15 bases between the germline ends. Germline V CDR1 and CDR2: SEHNR, FQNEAQ (reference sequence). CDR3: CASSSGTGGGTDTQYF. For the CDR3, the DNA is TGTGCCAGCAGCTCCGGGACTGGTGGAGGCACAGATACGCAGTATTTT.

This clone was found once. Within the sample, other DNA sequences also encode this same CDR3. The V gene is TRBV27, the J gene TRBJ1-5; 7 nucleotides line up with TRBD1. This CDR3 contains 16 residues. The J segment lost 6 bases and the V segment lost 4 bases, leaving 12 bases of the junction unmatched. Germline CDR1 is MNHEY and CDR2 is SMNVEV (reference sequence). CDR3 nucleotide sequence: TGTGCCAGCAGTTCCCAGGGGGGGCAGGGTCGTCAGCCCCAGCATTTT. This codes for CASSSQGGQGRQPQHF.

The chain uses TRBV4-1 and TRBJ1-2; D unclear. The CDR3 spans 15 residues. The germline gives CDR1 MGHRA, CDR2 YSYEKL. V gave up 0 bases and J gave up 6 bases, with 14 bases separating them. The CDR3 DNA reads TGCGCCAGCAGCCAAGATCAGTCACCTTGGGATGGCTACACCTTC. It encodes CASSQDQSPWDGYTF.

The chain has TRBV4-1 and TRBJ2-5, with D maybe TRBD1 (6 bases). V lost 3 bases, J lost 2 bases, and 22 bases lay in between. The CDR3 is made up of 18 amino acids. The germline gives CDR1 MGHRA, CDR2 YSYEKL. The CDR3 nucleotides read TGCGCCAGCAGCCATCCGGATTACAGGGCCGGCACGCAAGAGACCCAGTACTTC. Its protein is CASSHPDYRAGTQETQYF.

This chain uses TRBV6-1 with TRBJ2-2; D may be TRBD1 (5 bases). Germline lookup yields CDR1 MNHNS and CDR2 SASEGT. The CDR3 is 14 amino acids. Trimming cost V 6 bases and J 2 bases, with 10 bases left between them. CDR3 amino acids: CASRARGNTGELFF. The CDR3, as DNA: TGTGCCAGCAGGGCTAGGGGTAACACCGGGGAGCTGTTTTTT.